This is a list of T cell receptor beta chains from one sample in a study of graft-versus-host responses after intestinal transplantation. The protocol was immunoSEQ multiplex PCR, while the TCRdb copy is restricted to in-frame clones and leaves out a portion. The table records some 97,000 clones, roughly 87% of them present only once. Their antigens are not known. The sequencing used unstimulated CD4+ T cells sorted from spleen or lymph node cells, collected before transplant. These receptors came from a human donor who was the organ donor for an intestinal transplant. Both conserved end residues are part of each CDR3. The D gene is left open where the match is weak. Clone size is given for some rows only: seen once, a few or many times, or a class if the clone is expanded.

TRBJ1-1	TRBV30	-	-	TGTAGCAGTTTTAAACTAAACACTGAAGCTTTCTTT	CSSFKLNTEAFF
TRBJ2-5	TRBV7-2	-	once	TGTGCCAGCAGCTTGGAGGTGGCCAGGGAGACCCAGTACTTC	CASSLEVARETQYF
TRBJ1-6	TRBV28	-	-	TGTGCCAGCAGCCCCCCCGGGACTGGGTTTGGTTCACCCCTCCACTTT	CASSPPGTGFGSPLHF
TRBJ2-1	TRBV9	-	once	TGTGCCAGCAGCGTAGGCTACAATGAGCAGTTCTTC	CASSVGYNEQFF
TRBJ1-6	TRBV28	-	-	TGTGCCAGCAGTCTGTTACGACAGGTTGGTTCACCCCTCCACTTT	CASSLLRQVGSPLHF
TRBJ2-3	TRBV18	-	-	TGTGCCAGCTCACCGCCGACCAGGGGTACGCAGTATTTT	CASSPPTRGTQYF
TRBJ1-6	TRBV27	-	-	TGTGCCAGCAGTTTAGGACCGTATAATTCACCCCTCCACTTT	CASSLGPYNSPLHF
TRBJ1-5	TRBV6-6	TRBD1	-	TGTGCCAGCAGACAGGGGGATCAGCCCCAGCATTTT	CASRQGDQPQHF
TRBJ2-7	TRBV10-3	-	once	TGTGCCACCCGTGAGGGAACGGTCTACGAGCAGTACTTC	CATREGTVYEQYF
TRBJ2-7	TRBV28	-	-	TGTGCCAGCACCGAGCCCCCCTACGAGCAGTACTTC	CASTEPPYEQYF
TRBJ1-2	TRBV5-1	-	-	TGCGCCAGCCATCCGGGAGTCCCGGGAGTTAGCGGGGATGGCTACACCTTC	CASHPGVPGVSGDGYTF
TRBJ2-7	TRBV29-1	TRBD1	-	TGCAGCGTACCAGGGGGCCTATACGAGCAGTACTTC	CSVPGGLYEQYF
TRBJ2-7	TRBV5-1	TRBD1	once	TGCGCCAGCAGGACAGCAGGGGGCAGTTATAGATCCTACGAGCAGTACTTC	CASRTAGGSYRSYEQYF
TRBJ2-3	TRBV9	-	-	TGTGCCAGCAGCGTAGATTGGGGGACAGATACGCAGTATTTT	CASSVDWGTDTQYF
TRBJ2-1	TRBV28	-	-	TGTGCCAGCAGTGTTCAGGGGCGAAGGGATGAGCAGTTCTTC	CASSVQGRRDEQFF
TRBJ1-1	TRBV28	-	-	TGTGCCAGTTCGGGGCAGGGCTTCGCTGAAGCTTTCTTT	CASSGQGFAEAFF
TRBJ1-4	TRBV28	TRBD1	-	TGTGCCAGCAGTTTACAAAACAGGGGGGAAAAACTGTTTTTT	CASSLQNRGEKLFF
TRBJ1-2	TRBV30	TRBD1	-	TGTGCCTCCGAGAGGGGACAGGGTGGTGGCTACACCTTC	CASERGQGGGYTF
TRBJ1-1	TRBV28	-	few	TGTGCCAGCAGTCCACCGGGGAGGGGAGAAGCTTTCTTT	CASSPPGRGEAFF
TRBJ2-6	TRBV7-3	-	-	TGTGCCAGCAGCCCCAGGGCGTCAGGACTCTCTGGGGCCAACGTCCTGACTTTC	CASSPRASGLSGANVLTF
TRBJ2-1	TRBV7-2	TRBD2	-	TGTGCCAGCAGCTCGGGACTAGTATCTGAGCAGTTCTTC	CASSSGLVSEQFF
TRBJ2-7	TRBV5-1	-	-	TGCGCCAGCAGCTTGACGGGAAGTTCCTACGAGCAGTACTTC	CASSLTGSSYEQYF
TRBJ2-2	TRBV19	-	-	TGTGCCAGTACCCACCAGTTGCCGGGAGAGATCCCCGGGGAGCTGTTTTTT	CASTHQLPGEIPGELFF
TRBJ2-3	TRBV4-2	TRBD2	once	TGTGCCAGCAGCCAAGATCTGACTAGCGGGAGTAGCACAGATACGCAGTATTTT	CASSQDLTSGSSTDTQYF
TRBJ2-7	TRBV9	-	-	TGTGCCAGCAGCCCTCAGACAGGTGGGTTTCAGCAGTACTTC	CASSPQTGGFQQYF
TRBJ2-7	TRBV5-4	TRBD1	few	TGTGCCAGCAGCAAAACAGGGGGCCAACTGGGCGAGCAGTACTTC	CASSKTGGQLGEQYF
TRBJ1-3	TRBV5-1	-	few	TGCGCCAGCAGGGCTGGCGGACAGATCTCTGGAAACACCATATATTTT	CASRAGGQISGNTIYF
TRBJ2-3	TRBV7-2	-	-	TGTGCCAGCAGCTTAAGGTCCCCAGATACGCAGTATTTT	CASSLRSPDTQYF
TRBJ1-1	TRBV28	TRBD1	-	TGTGCCAGCAGTATCCAAATTGGACAGGGGGCCGTCACTGAAGCTTTCTTT	CASSIQIGQGAVTEAFF
TRBJ2-7	TRBV28	TRBD2	once	TGTGCCAGCAGGCTCGGAATAGCGGGAATCGAGCAGTACTTC	CASRLGIAGIEQYF
TRBJ2-2	TRBV5-1	-	-	TGCGCCAGCAGCTTCCCCAAGACACCCCACACCGGGGAGCTGTTTTTT	CASSFPKTPHTGELFF
TRBJ2-6	TRBV30	-	-	TGTGCCTGGATTACTGGGGCCAACGTCCTGACTTTC	CAWITGANVLTF
TRBJ1-5	TRBV30	TRBD1	-	TGTGCCTGGGCCATGACCGGGACAGGGCTCAATCAGCCCCAGCATTTT	CAWAMTGTGLNQPQHF
TRBJ2-7	TRBV7-8	-	few	TGTGCCAGCAGCTTAGCGCCCGGGCAGAGCGAGCAGTACTTC	CASSLAPGQSEQYF
TRBJ1-2	TRBV6-1	-	-	TGTGCCAGCAGGGCTGGACGGATCTATGGCTACACCTTC	CASRAGRIYGYTF
TRBJ1-5	TRBV29-1	-	-	TGCAGCGTTGGAGAGGGAGGGATAAATCAGCCCCAGCATTTT	CSVGEGGINQPQHF
TRBJ2-5	TRBV6-5	TRBD2	-	TGTGCCAGCAGTTACGGGACTAGGCTGTACTTC	CASSYGTRLYF
TRBJ2-6	TRBV25-1	-	once	TGTGCCAGCAGTCAAGCTGGGGCCAACGTCCTGACTTTC	CASSQAGANVLTF
TRBJ1-2	TRBV14	-	-	TGTGCCAGCAGCCAACTTTCATTAGGGTTCTCTGGCTACACCTTC	CASSQLSLGFSGYTF
TRBJ2-5	TRBV5-6	-	-	TGTGCCAGCAGCTTGGTCTTGAGGGATGAGACCCAGTACTTC	CASSLVLRDETQYF
TRBJ2-5	TRBV7-8	-	-	TGTGCCAGCAGCTTAGGCCTTAGGGGGGGCGGGTTGGAGACCCAGTACTTC	CASSLGLRGGGLETQYF
TRBJ1-5	TRBV28	-	-	TGTGCCAGCAGAATCGGACTGAATAGCAATCAGCCCCAGCATTTT	CASRIGLNSNQPQHF
TRBJ1-5	TRBV19	-	-	TGTGCCAGTAGTCGACTCAGGGGAAATATCCAGCCCCAGCATTTT	CASSRLRGNIQPQHF
TRBJ1-3	TRBV19	-	-	TGTGCCAGTAGCCAAGAACGGGCTGGAAACACCATATATTTT	CASSQERAGNTIYF
TRBJ1-1	TRBV7-8	-	-	TGTGCCAGCAGCTTAGAAGGGGGGGTGAGCACTGAAGCTTTCTTT	CASSLEGGVSTEAFF
TRBJ2-7	TRBV10-3	-	-	TGTGCCATCAGTGAGTCGATCCCCGGGACCCTTAGCCCCGAGCAGTACTTC	CAISESIPGTLSPEQYF
TRBJ1-5	TRBV30	-	-	TGTGCCTGGAGCTCGATGGGCAGGCGCGGTCAGCCCCAGCATTTT	CAWSSMGRRGQPQHF
TRBJ1-4	TRBV5-6	TRBD1	-	TGTGCCAGCACCAAATATCTATCTACCCCGGGACAGGTTTCCGGAAAACTGTTTTTT	CASTKYLSTPGQVSGKLFF
TRBJ2-7	TRBV11-3	-	-	TGTGCCAGCAGCTTAGACCCTTACACCCCCGAGCAGTACTTC	CASSLDPYTPEQYF
TRBJ2-2	TRBV5-5	TRBD1	-	TGTGCCAGCAGCCACGGGACAGGGAACACCGGGGAGCTGTTTTTT	CASSHGTGNTGELFF
TRBJ2-5	TRBV9	-	-	TGTGCCAGCAGCGCGGACACGTACCAAGAGACCCAGTACTTC	CASSADTYQETQYF
TRBJ2-5	TRBV6-5	-	-	TGTGCCAGCAGCATCCAGGCACCCACGAGGGAGACCCAGTACTTC	CASSIQAPTRETQYF
TRBJ1-6	TRBV28	-	-	TGTGCCACCAAGACCCCAATTTATAATTCACCCCTCCACTTT	CATKTPIYNSPLHF
TRBJ1-5	TRBV30	-	-	TGTGCCTGGAGTCGACAGCACAATCAGCCCCAGCATTTT	CAWSRQHNQPQHF
TRBJ1-6	TRBV27	-	few	TGTGCCAGCAGTTCCCCACTGGGGAGGGGTTCACCCCTCCACTTT	CASSSPLGRGSPLHF
TRBJ2-7	TRBV5-5	-	-	TGTGCCAGCAGCTTACGGATCGGGGCATACGAGCAGTACTTC	CASSLRIGAYEQYF